The rows below give T cell receptor beta chains drawn from one sample of a study of tumor T cells in aggressive B-cell lymphoma. The table came from immunoSEQ multiplex PCR; TCRdb's copy has only in-frame clones and leaves some out. The profile shows 5,000 to 7,000 clones, around 90% of them singletons. Sequencing input: tumor tissue. The receptors were sampled from an adult with diffuse large B cell lymphoma. Some clones in this sample may be carry-over from other donors' samples. Both conserved end residues are part of each CDR3. Each record gives: CDR3 DNA, CDR3 protein, V gene, J gene, D gene, clone size. A D gene is named only where the DNA matches it firmly. Rows give clone size only sometimes, using once, few, many, or a class for an expanded clone.

CDR3 DNA: TGTGCCAGCAGCCGGGGCTTACTAGCATTCTATGAGCAGTTCTTC
CDR3 protein: CASSRGLLAFYEQFF
V gene: TRBV7-3
J gene: TRBJ2-1
D gene: NA
clone size: NA

CDR3 DNA: TGTGCCAGCAGCTTGACCACAGGGGTGGGGACCTTC
CDR3 protein: CASSLTTGVGTF
V gene: TRBV7-2
J gene: TRBJ1-2
D gene: TRBD1
clone size: NA

CDR3 DNA: TGCGCCAGCAAACCCAACATGAACACTGAAGCTTTCTTT
CDR3 protein: CASKPNMNTEAFF
V gene: TRBV5-1
J gene: TRBJ1-1
D gene: NA
clone size: NA

CDR3 DNA: TGTGCCAGTAGTATAACCCCGAGCGGGGGGAACACAGATACGCAGTATTTT
CDR3 protein: CASSITPSGGNTDTQYF
V gene: TRBV19
J gene: TRBJ2-3
D gene: TRBD2
clone size: NA

CDR3 DNA: TGTGCCAGCAGTTATCTATCGACAGGTAGCTACGAGCAGTACTTC
CDR3 protein: CASSYLSTGSYEQYF
V gene: TRBV6-5
J gene: TRBJ2-7
D gene: NA
clone size: NA

CDR3 DNA: TGTGCCAGCGGGGCAGGGTCCGGGGAGCTGTTTTTT
CDR3 protein: CASGAGSGELFF
V gene: TRBV2
J gene: TRBJ2-2
D gene: NA
clone size: NA

CDR3 DNA: TGCGCCAGCAGTCAATCAAGGGGTGTAAGGGAAAAACTGTTTTTT
CDR3 protein: CASSQSRGVREKLFF
V gene: TRBV23-1
J gene: TRBJ1-4
D gene: NA
clone size: NA

CDR3 DNA: TGTGCCAGCACCCGGGACAGGACTGGCGAGCAGTTCTTC
CDR3 protein: CASTRDRTGEQFF
V gene: TRBV6-1
J gene: TRBJ2-1
D gene: TRBD1
clone size: NA

CDR3 DNA: TGCAGCACCAGGACAGCCAACACTGAAGCTTTCTTT
CDR3 protein: CSTRTANTEAFF
V gene: TRBV29-1
J gene: TRBJ1-1
D gene: NA
clone size: NA

CDR3 DNA: TGCAGCGTTGAAGGACTAGCGGGGATCACAGATACGCAGTATTTT
CDR3 protein: CSVEGLAGITDTQYF
V gene: TRBV29-1
J gene: TRBJ2-3
D gene: TRBD2
clone size: NA

CDR3 DNA: TGTGCCAGCAGCCTCCGGGGGGGGAACAATGAGCAGTTCTTC
CDR3 protein: CASSLRGGNNEQFF
V gene: TRBV9
J gene: TRBJ2-1
D gene: TRBD2
clone size: NA

CDR3 DNA: TGTGCCAGCAGTTACCCGACAGGGTACAAACATGGCTACACCTTC
CDR3 protein: CASSYPTGYKHGYTF
V gene: TRBV6-6
J gene: TRBJ1-2
D gene: TRBD1
clone size: once

CDR3 DNA: TGTGCCAGCAGGATAGACAGGGACACTGAAGCTTTCTTT
CDR3 protein: CASRIDRDTEAFF
V gene: TRBV2
J gene: TRBJ1-1
D gene: TRBD1
clone size: NA

CDR3 DNA: TGTGCCAGCCGGACAGGATCTGGAAACACCATATATTTT
CDR3 protein: CASRTGSGNTIYF
V gene: TRBV18
J gene: TRBJ1-3
D gene: TRBD1
clone size: NA

CDR3 DNA: TGTGCCAGCAGCCAAGATTTAAGCAATCAGCCCCAGCATTTT
CDR3 protein: CASSQDLSNQPQHF
V gene: TRBV4-2
J gene: TRBJ1-5
D gene: NA
clone size: NA

CDR3 DNA: TGCGCCAGCAGCTCCGGGACAGGGGCTGAAAAACTGTTTTTT
CDR3 protein: CASSSGTGAEKLFF
V gene: TRBV5-1
J gene: TRBJ1-4
D gene: TRBD1
clone size: NA

CDR3 DNA: TGCGCCAGCAGCCAAGATTCCGGGGCGGGACAGCCCCAGCATTTT
CDR3 protein: CASSQDSGAGQPQHF
V gene: TRBV4-1
J gene: TRBJ1-5
D gene: NA
clone size: NA

CDR3 DNA: TGTGCCAGCAGCTGGGAGCCGGGCTACAATGAGCAGTTCTTC
CDR3 protein: CASSWEPGYNEQFF
V gene: TRBV11-2
J gene: TRBJ2-1
D gene: NA
clone size: NA

CDR3 DNA: TGTGCCAGCAGCCAAGGTCAGGGCTCCGAGCAGTACTTC
CDR3 protein: CASSQGQGSEQYF
V gene: TRBV14
J gene: TRBJ2-7
D gene: NA
clone size: NA

CDR3 DNA: TGTGCCAGCAGCTTAGGGGGTAGCGGGGGCTCCTACGAGCAGTACTTC
CDR3 protein: CASSLGGSGGSYEQYF
V gene: TRBV7-2
J gene: TRBJ2-7
D gene: TRBD2
clone size: once

CDR3 DNA: TGTGCCACCAGCAGAGCCGGGAGCTCTGGAAACACCATATATTTT
CDR3 protein: CATSRAGSSGNTIYF
V gene: TRBV15
J gene: TRBJ1-3
D gene: NA
clone size: NA

CDR3 DNA: TGTGCCAGACTACGGCGGGGTCCCTACAATGAGCAGTTCTTC
CDR3 protein: CARLRRGPYNEQFF
V gene: TRBV5-3
J gene: TRBJ2-1
D gene: NA
clone size: NA

CDR3 DNA: TGCGCCAGCAGCCCCAGACAGGGGATCTTCACAGATACGCAGTATTTT
CDR3 protein: CASSPRQGIFTDTQYF
V gene: TRBV5-1
J gene: TRBJ2-3
D gene: TRBD1
clone size: NA

CDR3 DNA: TGTGCCAGCAGTCCGGGAGCGGGGGGGCGGAATGAGCAGTTCTTC
CDR3 protein: CASSPGAGGRNEQFF
V gene: TRBV28
J gene: TRBJ2-1
D gene: TRBD2
clone size: NA

CDR3 DNA: TGTGCCAGCAGCCCACCGGGGGGGAACTACAATGAGCAGTTCTTC
CDR3 protein: CASSPPGGNYNEQFF
V gene: TRBV7-9
J gene: TRBJ2-1
D gene: TRBD2
clone size: NA

CDR3 DNA: TGTGCCAGCACCCCGGGTATAACCTACGAGCAGTACTTC
CDR3 protein: CASTPGITYEQYF
V gene: TRBV5-6
J gene: TRBJ2-7
D gene: NA
clone size: NA

CDR3 DNA: TGTGCCAGCAGCCAAGCCCGACTAGACTACGAGCAGTACTTC
CDR3 protein: CASSQARLDYEQYF
V gene: TRBV5-3
J gene: TRBJ2-7
D gene: NA
clone size: NA

CDR3 DNA: TGTGCCAGCTCACCGGCAGCGGGGAAAAATGAGCAGTTCTTC
CDR3 protein: CASSPAAGKNEQFF
V gene: TRBV18
J gene: TRBJ2-1
D gene: TRBD2
clone size: NA

CDR3 DNA: TGTGCCAGCGGGTTCGGTCAGGACGAGCAGTACTTC
CDR3 protein: CASGFGQDEQYF
V gene: TRBV6-5
J gene: TRBJ2-7
D gene: NA
clone size: NA

CDR3 DNA: TGTGCCAGCAGTTACCGCGGGACAGGGGGCTATGGCTACACCTTC
CDR3 protein: CASSYRGTGGYGYTF
V gene: TRBV6-5
J gene: TRBJ1-2
D gene: TRBD1
clone size: NA

CDR3 DNA: TGCGCCAGCAGCTTGGCCGGGACAGCGAACACTGAAGCTTTCTTT
CDR3 protein: CASSLAGTANTEAFF
V gene: TRBV5-1
J gene: TRBJ1-1
D gene: TRBD1
clone size: NA

CDR3 DNA: TGTGCCAGCAGGACCGGGACTAGCAAGGCCGGGGAGCTGTTTTTT
CDR3 protein: CASRTGTSKAGELFF
V gene: TRBV27
J gene: TRBJ2-2
D gene: TRBD2
clone size: few

CDR3 DNA: TGTGCCAGTAGCTTAGAACAGGGAGTCTACGAGCAGTACTTC
CDR3 protein: CASSLEQGVYEQYF
V gene: TRBV11-2
J gene: TRBJ2-7
D gene: NA
clone size: NA

CDR3 DNA: TGTGCCAGCAGCTCCAGGGTAGGCTATGGCTACACCTTC
CDR3 protein: CASSSRVGYGYTF
V gene: TRBV7-2
J gene: TRBJ1-2
D gene: NA
clone size: NA

CDR3 DNA: TGTGCCAGCAGCTTAGCAACGGGGGAATCTGGCTACACCTTC
CDR3 protein: CASSLATGESGYTF
V gene: TRBV7-9
J gene: TRBJ1-2
D gene: NA
clone size: NA

CDR3 DNA: TGCGCCAGCAGCTTGGTGGCAGGTAGGGGTAGTGGCTACACCTTC
CDR3 protein: CASSLVAGRGSGYTF
V gene: TRBV5-1
J gene: TRBJ1-2
D gene: NA
clone size: NA

CDR3 DNA: TGCGCCAGCAGCCAAGTTCAAGGGAGAAACACTGAAGCTTTCTTT
CDR3 protein: CASSQVQGRNTEAFF
V gene: TRBV4-1
J gene: TRBJ1-1
D gene: NA
clone size: NA

CDR3 DNA: TGCGCCAGCAGCGTGGACAGGGAGTCTGGGGCCAACGTCCTGACTTTC
CDR3 protein: CASSVDRESGANVLTF
V gene: TRBV5-1
J gene: TRBJ2-6
D gene: TRBD1
clone size: few

CDR3 DNA: TGTGCCAGCAGTCCCGGGGGACAGGGGTTACACGGGGAGCTGTTTTTT
CDR3 protein: CASSPGGQGLHGELFF
V gene: TRBV28
J gene: TRBJ2-2
D gene: TRBD1
clone size: NA

CDR3 DNA: TGTGCCAGCAGTGAATTGTCACCCGCTGGGGAGGCACTCAGTCCCTATGGCTACACCTTC
CDR3 protein: CASSELSPAGEALSPYGYTF
V gene: TRBV6-1
J gene: TRBJ1-2
D gene: NA
clone size: NA

CDR3 DNA: TGTGCCAGCCGGGCAGGGGGTGGGGCCAACGTCCTGACTTTC
CDR3 protein: CASRAGGGANVLTF
V gene: TRBV27
J gene: TRBJ2-6
D gene: TRBD1
clone size: NA

CDR3 DNA: TGTGCCAGCGGAGGGCCCCAAACACGGTCCTACGAGCAGTACTTC
CDR3 protein: CASGGPQTRSYEQYF
V gene: TRBV6-5
J gene: TRBJ2-7
D gene: NA
clone size: NA

CDR3 DNA: TGTGCCAGCATCTCCGGAGGGACTAGCGGGAACAACCGCACAGATACGCAGTATTTT
CDR3 protein: CASISGGTSGNNRTDTQYF
V gene: TRBV28
J gene: TRBJ2-3
D gene: TRBD2
clone size: NA

CDR3 DNA: TGTGCCAGCAGCCAACAGCGCTCTGGGGCCAACGTCCTGACTTTC
CDR3 protein: CASSQQRSGANVLTF
V gene: TRBV4-2
J gene: TRBJ2-6
D gene: NA
clone size: NA

CDR3 DNA: TGCGCCAGCAGCCAAAGGACTAGCGGATCCTACAATGAGCAGTTCTTC
CDR3 protein: CASSQRTSGSYNEQFF
V gene: TRBV4-1
J gene: TRBJ2-1
D gene: TRBD2
clone size: NA

CDR3 DNA: TGTGCCAGCAGCCAAGATTTCGGGGATCAGCCCCAGCATTTT
CDR3 protein: CASSQDFGDQPQHF
V gene: TRBV4-2
J gene: TRBJ1-5
D gene: NA
clone size: NA

CDR3 DNA: TGTGCCAGCAGCCCGGGTCGGAAAGAGACCCAGTACTTC
CDR3 protein: CASSPGRKETQYF
V gene: TRBV5-4
J gene: TRBJ2-5
D gene: NA
clone size: NA

CDR3 DNA: TGTGCCAGCAGCTGGACAGGAGCGGACTACGAGCAGTACTTC
CDR3 protein: CASSWTGADYEQYF
V gene: TRBV5-4
J gene: TRBJ2-7
D gene: TRBD1
clone size: NA

CDR3 DNA: TGTGCCAGCAGCGGGACTCCTAACACCGGGGAGCTGTTTTTT
CDR3 protein: CASSGTPNTGELFF
V gene: TRBV9
J gene: TRBJ2-2
D gene: NA
clone size: NA